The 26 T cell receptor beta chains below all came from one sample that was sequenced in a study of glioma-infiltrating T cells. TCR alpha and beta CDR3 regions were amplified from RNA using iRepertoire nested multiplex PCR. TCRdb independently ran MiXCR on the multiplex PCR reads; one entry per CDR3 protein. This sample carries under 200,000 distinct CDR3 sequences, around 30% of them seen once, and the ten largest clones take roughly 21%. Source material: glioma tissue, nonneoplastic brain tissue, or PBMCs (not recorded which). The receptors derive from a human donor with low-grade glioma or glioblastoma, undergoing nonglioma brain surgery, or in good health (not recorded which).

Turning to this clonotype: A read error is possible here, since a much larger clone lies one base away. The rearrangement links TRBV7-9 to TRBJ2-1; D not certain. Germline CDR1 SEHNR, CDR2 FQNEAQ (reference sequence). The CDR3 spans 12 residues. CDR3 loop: CASTRKPNEKFF. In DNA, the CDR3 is TGCGCCAGCACCAGGAAGCCCAATGAGAAGTTCTTC.

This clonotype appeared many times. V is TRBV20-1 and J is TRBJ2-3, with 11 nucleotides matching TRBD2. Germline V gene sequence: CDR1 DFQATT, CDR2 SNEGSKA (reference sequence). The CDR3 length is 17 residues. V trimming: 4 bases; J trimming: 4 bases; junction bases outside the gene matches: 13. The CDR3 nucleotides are TGCAGTGCTAATCGCCTCCAACCGGGACTAGCGGCAGATACGCAGTATTTT. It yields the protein CSANRLQPGLAADTQYF.

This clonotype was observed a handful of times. This CDR3 is CASSQVVGATGELFF. The CDR3 nucleotides read TGCGCCAGCAGCCAAGTTGTTGGGGCCACCGGGGAGCTGTTTTTT. The V gene is TRBV4-3, the J gene TRBJ2-2, with a weak D call TRBD1 (5 bases). From germline, CDR1 is LGHNA and CDR2 YSLEER. Trimming took 1 base from V and 4 from J, leaving 10 bases between them. This CDR3 comprises 15 residues.

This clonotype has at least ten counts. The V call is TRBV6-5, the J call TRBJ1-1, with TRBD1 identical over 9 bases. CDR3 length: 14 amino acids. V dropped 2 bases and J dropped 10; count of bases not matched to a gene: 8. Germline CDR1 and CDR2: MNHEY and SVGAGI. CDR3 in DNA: TGTGCCAGCAGTTACACCCAGGGACAGGGAGTAGCTTTCTTT. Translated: CASSYTQGQGVAFF.

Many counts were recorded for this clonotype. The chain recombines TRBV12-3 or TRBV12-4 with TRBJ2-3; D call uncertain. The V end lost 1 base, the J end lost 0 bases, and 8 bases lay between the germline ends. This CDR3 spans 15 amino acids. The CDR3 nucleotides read TGTGCCAGCAGTTTAGATACCGGGAGCACAGATACGCAGTATTTT. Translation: CASSLDTGSTDTQYF.

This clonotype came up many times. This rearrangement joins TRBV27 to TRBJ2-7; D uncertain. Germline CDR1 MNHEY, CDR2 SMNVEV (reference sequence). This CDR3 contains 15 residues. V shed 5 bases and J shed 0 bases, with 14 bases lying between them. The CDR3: CASSRNSPTSYEQYF. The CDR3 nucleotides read TGTGCCAGCAGTAGGAACAGCCCGACCTCCTACGAGCAGTACTTC.

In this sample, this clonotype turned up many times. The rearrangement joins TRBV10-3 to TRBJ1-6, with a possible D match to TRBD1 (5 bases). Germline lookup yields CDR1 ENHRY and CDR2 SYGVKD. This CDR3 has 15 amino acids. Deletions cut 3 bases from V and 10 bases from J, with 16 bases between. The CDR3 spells CAISDREGARSPLHF. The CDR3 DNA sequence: TGTGCCATCAGTGACCGCGAAGGGGCAAGGTCACCCCTCCACTTT.

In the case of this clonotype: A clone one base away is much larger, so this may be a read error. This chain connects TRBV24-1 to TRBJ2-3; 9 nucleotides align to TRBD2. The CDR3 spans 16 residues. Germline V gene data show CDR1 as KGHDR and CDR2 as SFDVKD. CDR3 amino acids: CATSDLAGGLPDTRYF. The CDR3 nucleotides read TGTGCCACCAGTGATTTAGCGGGAGGTCTACCAGATACGCGGTATTTT.

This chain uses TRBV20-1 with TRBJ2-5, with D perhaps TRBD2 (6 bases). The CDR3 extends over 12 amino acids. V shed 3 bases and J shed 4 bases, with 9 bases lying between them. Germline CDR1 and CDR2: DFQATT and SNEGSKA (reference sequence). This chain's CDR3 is CSASGTPETQYF. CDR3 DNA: TGCAGTGCTAGCGGGACTCCAGAGACCCAGTACTTC.

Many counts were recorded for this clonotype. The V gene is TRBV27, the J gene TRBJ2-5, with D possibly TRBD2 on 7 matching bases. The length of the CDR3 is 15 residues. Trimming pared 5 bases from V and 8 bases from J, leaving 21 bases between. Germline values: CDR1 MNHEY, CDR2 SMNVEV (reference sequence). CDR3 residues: CASSGSGGPYETQYF. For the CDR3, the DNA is TGTGCCAGCAGTGGGTCCGGGGGGCCGTACGAAACCCAGTACTTC.

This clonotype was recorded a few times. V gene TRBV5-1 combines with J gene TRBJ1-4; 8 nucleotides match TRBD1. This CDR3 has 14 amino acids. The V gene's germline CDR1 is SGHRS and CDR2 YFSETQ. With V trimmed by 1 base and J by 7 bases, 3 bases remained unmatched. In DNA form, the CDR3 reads TGCGCCAGCAGCTTGACAGGGGGAAGTGAAAAACTGTTTTTT. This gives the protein CASSLTGGSEKLFF.

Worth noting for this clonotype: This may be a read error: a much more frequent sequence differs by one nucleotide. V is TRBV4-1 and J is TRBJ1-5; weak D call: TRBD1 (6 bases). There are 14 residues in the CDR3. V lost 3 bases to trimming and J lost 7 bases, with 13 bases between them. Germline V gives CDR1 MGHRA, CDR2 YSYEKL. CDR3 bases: TGCGCCAGCAGCCAGGTACGTGGGGGCCAGCCCCAGCATTTT. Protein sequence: CASSQVRGGQPQHF.

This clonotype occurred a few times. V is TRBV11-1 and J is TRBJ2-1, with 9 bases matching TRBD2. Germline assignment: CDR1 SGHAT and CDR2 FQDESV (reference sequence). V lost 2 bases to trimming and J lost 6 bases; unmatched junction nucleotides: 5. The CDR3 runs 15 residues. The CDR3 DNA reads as TGTGCCAGCAGCTTATCGGTAGCGGGAGTCAATGAGCAGTTCTTC. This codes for CASSLSVAGVNEQFF.

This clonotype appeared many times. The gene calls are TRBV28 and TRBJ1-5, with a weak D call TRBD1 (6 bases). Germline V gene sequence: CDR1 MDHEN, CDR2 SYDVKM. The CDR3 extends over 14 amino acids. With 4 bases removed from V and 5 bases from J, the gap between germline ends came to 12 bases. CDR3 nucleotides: TGTGCCAGCAGTTGGGACACTCAATATCAGCCCCAGCATTTT. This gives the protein CASSWDTQYQPQHF.

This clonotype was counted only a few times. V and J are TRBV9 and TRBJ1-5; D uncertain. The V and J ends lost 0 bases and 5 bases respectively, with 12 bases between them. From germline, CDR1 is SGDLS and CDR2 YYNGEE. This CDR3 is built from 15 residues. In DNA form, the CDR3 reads TGTGCCAGCAGCGTAGGCCAGCAGGCCGATCAGCCCCAGCATTTT. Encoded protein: CASSVGQQADQPQHF.

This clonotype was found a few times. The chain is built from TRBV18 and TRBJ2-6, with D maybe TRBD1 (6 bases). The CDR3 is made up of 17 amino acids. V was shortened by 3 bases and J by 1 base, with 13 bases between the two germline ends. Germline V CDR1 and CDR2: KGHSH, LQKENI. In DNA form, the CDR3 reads TGTGCCAGCTCACCTACGGGACAAACATCTGGGGCCAACGTCCTGACTTTC. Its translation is CASSPTGQTSGANVLTF.

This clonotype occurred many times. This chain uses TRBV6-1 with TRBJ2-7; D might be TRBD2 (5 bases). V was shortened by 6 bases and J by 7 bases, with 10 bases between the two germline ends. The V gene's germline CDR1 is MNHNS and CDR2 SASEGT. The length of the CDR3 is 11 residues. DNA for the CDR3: TGTGCCAGCAGAACGGGATGGGAGCAGTACTTC. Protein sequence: CASRTGWEQYF.

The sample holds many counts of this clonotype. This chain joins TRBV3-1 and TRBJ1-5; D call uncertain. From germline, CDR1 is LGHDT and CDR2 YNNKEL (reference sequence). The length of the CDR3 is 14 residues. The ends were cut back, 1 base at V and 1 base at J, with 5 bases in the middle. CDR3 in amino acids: CASSQGWSNQPQHF. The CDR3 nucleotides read TGTGCCAGCAGCCAAGGGTGGAGCAATCAGCCCCAGCATTTT.

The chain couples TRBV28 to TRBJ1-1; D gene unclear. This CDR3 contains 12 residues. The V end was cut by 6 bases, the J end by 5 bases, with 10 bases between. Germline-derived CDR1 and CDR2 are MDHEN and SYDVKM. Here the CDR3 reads CASRLYGTEAFF. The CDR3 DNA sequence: TGTGCCAGCAGACTATATGGAACTGAAGCTTTCTTT.

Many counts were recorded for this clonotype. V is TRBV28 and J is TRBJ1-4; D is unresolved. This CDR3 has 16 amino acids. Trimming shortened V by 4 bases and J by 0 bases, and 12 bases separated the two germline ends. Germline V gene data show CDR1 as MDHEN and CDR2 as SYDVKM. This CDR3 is CASSSPADATNEKLFF. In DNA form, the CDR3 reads TGTGCCAGCAGTTCTCCGGCGGACGCAACTAATGAAAAACTGTTTTTT. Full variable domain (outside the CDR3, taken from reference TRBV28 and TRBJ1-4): DVKVTQSSRYLVKRTGEKVFLECVQDMDHENMFWYRQDPGLGLRLIYFSYDVKMKEKGDIPEGYSVSREKKERFSLILESASTNQTSMYLCASSSPADATNEKLFFGSGTQLSVL.

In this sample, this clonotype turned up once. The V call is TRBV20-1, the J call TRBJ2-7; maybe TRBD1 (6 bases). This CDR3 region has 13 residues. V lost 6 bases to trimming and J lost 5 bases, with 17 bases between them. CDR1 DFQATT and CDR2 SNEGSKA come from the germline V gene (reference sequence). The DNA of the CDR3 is TGCAGTGCGACAAGAACAGGGTACAACGAGCAGTACTTC. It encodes CSATRTGYNEQYF.

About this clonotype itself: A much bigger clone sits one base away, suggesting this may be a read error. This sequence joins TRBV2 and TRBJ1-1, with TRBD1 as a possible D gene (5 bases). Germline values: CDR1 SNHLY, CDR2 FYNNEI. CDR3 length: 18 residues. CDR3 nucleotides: TGTATCAGCAGTGAACTCGATTCTTGGGGGGAGGAAACTTCTGAAGCTTTCTTT. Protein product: CISSELDSWGEETSEAFF.

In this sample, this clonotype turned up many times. CDR3 sequence (DNA): TGTGCCAGCAGCTCCCTCGGGACAGGGGGGAAGTACGAGCAGTACTTC. It yields the protein CASSSLGTGGKYEQYF. The J gene is TRBJ2-7, the V gene TRBV28; 11 bases agree with TRBD1. V lost 6 bases to trimming and J lost 4 bases; unmatched junction nucleotides: 11. Germline V gene data show CDR1 as MDHEN and CDR2 as SYDVKM. The CDR3 spans 16 residues.

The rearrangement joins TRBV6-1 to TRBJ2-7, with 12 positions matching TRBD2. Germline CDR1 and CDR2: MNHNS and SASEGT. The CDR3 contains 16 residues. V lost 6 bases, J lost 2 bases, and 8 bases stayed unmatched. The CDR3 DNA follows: TGTGCCAGCAGCCAAAGACTAGCGGGAGTCCCCTACGAGCAGTACTTC. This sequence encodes CASSQRLAGVPYEQYF.

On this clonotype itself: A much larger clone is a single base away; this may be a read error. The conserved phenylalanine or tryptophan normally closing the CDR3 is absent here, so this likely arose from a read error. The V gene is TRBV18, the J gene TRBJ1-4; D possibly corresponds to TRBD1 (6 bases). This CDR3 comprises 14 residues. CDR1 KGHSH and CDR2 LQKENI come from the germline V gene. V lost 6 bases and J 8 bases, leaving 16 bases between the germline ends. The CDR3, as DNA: TGTGCCAGCTCCCTACAAGGGGGGCAAGAAAAACTGTTTCTT. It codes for CASSLQGGQEKLFL.

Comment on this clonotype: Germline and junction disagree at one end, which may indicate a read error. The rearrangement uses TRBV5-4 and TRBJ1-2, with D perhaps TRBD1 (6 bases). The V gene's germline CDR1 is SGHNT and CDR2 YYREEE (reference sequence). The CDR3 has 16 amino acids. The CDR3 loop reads CASTLTGGPRLDGYTF. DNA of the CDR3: TGTGCCAGCACCTTGACTGGGGGCCCCCGGTTGGATGGCTACACCTTC. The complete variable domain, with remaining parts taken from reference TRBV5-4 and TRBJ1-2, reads ETGVTQSPTHLIKTRGQQVTLRCSSQSGHNTVSWYQQALGQGPQFIFQYYREEENGRGNFPPRFSGLQFPNYSSELNVNALELDDSALYLCASTLTGGPRLDGYTFGSGTRLTVV.